The 14 T cell receptor beta chains given below trace back to one sample, sequenced in a study of molecular identifiers for immune sequencing clone quantification. Via MiXCR, TCRdb re-called the PCR reads, giving one row per CDR3 protein. The sample holds about 65,000 distinct CDR3 sequences, 15% to 20% seen once. Material: naive CD8+ T cells from blood, with Jurkat cell RNA spiked in. The subset denotes: FACS-sorted CD8+CD4-CCR7+CD45RA+ naive T cells. Receptor source: a human donor in good health. Some libraries in this study had Jurkat cell RNA spiked in.

J is TRBJ2-1 and V is TRBV15, with 9 nucleotides matching TRBD2. CDR3 size: 17 residues. Per germline, CDR1 LNHNV and CDR2 YYDKDF (reference sequence). V lost 0 bases, J lost 9 bases, and 12 bases stayed unmatched. The CDR3 DNA reads TGTGCCACCAGCAGAGAGTTGTTTGGGCTAGCGGGACTTGAGCAGTTCTTC. Amino acid sequence: CATSRELFGLAGLEQFF.

In its sample, this clonotype was seen many times. The chain links TRBV11-3 to TRBJ2-7; 9 nucleotides agree with TRBD1. The V gene's germline CDR1 is SGHNT and CDR2 YENEEA. Trimming took 5 bases from V and 4 from J; bases not matched to a gene: 6. The CDR3 is 14 amino acids. DNA of the CDR3: TGTGCCAGCAGCCCTAGGGACAGGGAATACGAGCAGTACTTC. Translating gives CASSPRDREYEQYF.

This clonotype was seen at least ten times. The CDR3 does not close with the conserved phenylalanine or tryptophan, likely indicating a read error. No DNA is shown, since the ends of the CDR3 on it are uncertain; the CDR3 is the one TCRdb lists. The chain uses TRBV4-1 and TRBJ2-7; the table's D call, TRBD2, has no DNA check behind it. Including both end residues, the CDR3 is 14 amino acids long. Looked up from germline, CDR1 is MGHRA and CDR2 is YSYEKL. CDR3 amino acids: CASRPRETSGIVWI.

This clonotype was detected ten times or more. The chain uses TRBV23-1 and TRBJ1-5, with D possibly TRBD1 on 6 matching bases. Being an ORF, TRBV23-1 has a function that is uncertain. V lost 0 bases, J lost 4 bases, and 16 bases lay in between. The CDR3 covers 17 residues. CDR3 in amino acids: CASSQSCRNQGNQPQHF. The CDR3 nucleotides are TGCGCCAGCAGTCAATCGTGCCGAAACCAGGGGAATCAGCCCCAGCATTTT.

About this clonotype itself: A much larger clone lies a single base off, so this may be a read error. The chain joins TRBV2 to TRBJ2-6; D perhaps matches TRBD2 (5 bases). V lost 6 bases, J lost 2 bases, and 14 bases lay in between. The CDR3 loop spans 16 amino acids. The germline V gene has CDR1 SNHLY and CDR2 FYNNEI. CDR3 sequence reads: CASRQLQRAGANVLTF. Written as DNA, the CDR3 is TGTGCCAGCAGACAATTACAGAGGGCTGGGGCCAACGTCCTGACTTTC.

CDR3 sequence (DNA): TGTGCCAGCAGTTCCGGTAGCACCGGGGAGCTGTTTTTT. Translated, it gives CASSSGSTGELFF. This chain links TRBV12-3 or TRBV12-4 with TRBJ2-2; D not certain. V was trimmed by 4 bases and J by 4 bases, leaving 7 bases between them. CDR3 length: 13 residues.

The table lists this clonotype with many counts. The chain is built from TRBV27 and TRBJ2-3, with 10 nucleotides matching TRBD2. The CDR3 length is 15 residues. V lost 2 bases and J lost 3; bases outside the gene matches: 2. Germline lookup yields CDR1 MNHEY and CDR2 SMNVEV (reference sequence). The CDR3 coding sequence is TGTGCCAGCAGTTTAAAGACTAGCGGGACAGATACGCAGTATTTT. Protein: CASSLKTSGTDTQYF.

As for this clonotype: A much larger clone sits a single nucleotide away, making a read error possible. The chain combines TRBV9 with TRBJ2-7; 8 nucleotides match TRBD1. The germline gives CDR1 SGDLS, CDR2 YYNGEE. The V segment lost 4 bases and the J segment 2 bases; nucleotides outside the gene matches: 5. The CDR3 extends over 14 amino acids. The CDR3 region has the DNA TGTGCCAGCAGCCTCAGCAGGGGGCCCTACGAGCAGTACTTC. As protein: CASSLSRGPYEQYF.

This clonotype occurred a few times. The chain uses TRBV12-3 or TRBV12-4 and TRBJ2-5, with 8 bases identical to TRBD1. The CDR3 extends over 16 amino acids. V lost 5 bases to trimming and J lost 3 bases; unmatched junction nucleotides: 11. In DNA form, the CDR3 reads TGTGCCAGCAGTCCACCGGGACAGGCGGTAAAAGAGACCCAGTACTTC. Encoded protein: CASSPPGQAVKETQYF.

In this sample, this clonotype turned up many times. The rearrangement links TRBV11-2 to TRBJ2-7; 12 positions match TRBD1. V shed 5 bases and J 7 bases; nucleotides not matched to a gene: 12. Germline assignment: CDR1 SGHAT and CDR2 FQNNGV. The CDR3 spans 16 residues. The CDR3 region has the DNA TGTGCCAGCAGCCCCCGCCCGGGACAGGGGGCGTCGGAGCAGTACTTC. This translates into CASSPRPGQGASEQYF. Looking up the rest from reference TRBV11-2 and TRBJ2-7 gives the full variable domain: EAGVAQSPRYKIIEKRQSVAFWCNPISGHATLYWYQQILGQGPKLLIQFQNNGVVDDSQLPKDRFSAERLKGVDSTLKIQPAKLEDSAVYLCASSPRPGQGASEQYFGPGTRLTVT.

Many counts were recorded for this clonotype. The V and J genes are TRBV7-9 and TRBJ1-1; TRBD1 agrees at 9 bases. Trimming removed 5 bases from V and 6 bases from J; junction bases left unmatched: 7. The CDR3 length is 14 residues. Germline V lookup: CDR1 SEHNR, CDR2 FQNEAQ (reference sequence). In DNA, the CDR3 is TGTGCCAGCAGCCAGGGACAGGGATATCCTGAAGCTTTCTTT. The encoded protein is CASSQGQGYPEAFF.

Of note for this clonotype: A much larger clone lies one base from this, so it may be a read error. The V call is TRBV7-9, the J call TRBJ2-2, with 8 bases identical to TRBD1. Looked up from germline, CDR1 is SEHNR and CDR2 is FQNEAQ (reference sequence). Trimming cost V 2 bases and J 4 bases; bases outside gene matches: 6. The CDR3 is made up of 16 amino acids. The CDR3 is CASSLPRQGFTGELFF. CDR3 sequence (DNA): TGTGCCAGCAGCTTACCGAGACAGGGGTTCACCGGGGAGCTGTTTTTT.

The chain combines TRBV2 with TRBJ1-5, with 7 bases lining up with TRBD1. V gave up 6 bases and J gave up 5 bases; unmatched junction bases: 10. Germline CDR1 SNHLY, CDR2 FYNNEI. The CDR3 runs 15 residues. The CDR3 DNA reads as TGTGCCAGCAGACTTACAGGGGAAGGCGATCAGCCCCAGCATTTT. Amino acids: CASRLTGEGDQPQHF.

This clonotype was observed at least ten times. This chain connects TRBV6-1 to TRBJ2-2; D possibly corresponds to TRBD1 (6 bases). The CDR3 loop spans 15 amino acids. V was trimmed by 6 bases and J by 0 bases, leaving 11 bases between them. From germline, CDR1 is MNHNS and CDR2 SASEGT. The chain's CDR3 is CASRHGTSNTGELFF. The CDR3 DNA sequence: TGTGCCAGCAGACACGGGACATCGAACACCGGGGAGCTGTTTTTT.